This T cell receptor (beta chain) derives from a study of T cells in Graves' hyperthyroidism and ophthalmopathy. The TCR beta CDR3 regions underwent amplification using RNA transcripts as the source. Primed by the HTBI set, a first-round RT-PCR was run on the TCR CDR3. TCRdb recomputed calls from the multiplex PCR reads with MiXCR, one row per CDR3 protein. This table holds some 740,000 distinct CDR3 sequences, 13% to 15% found once. The CDR3 has 14 residues. Trimming removed 7 bases at V and 6 bases at J, with 13 bases between. Germline-derived CDR1 and CDR2 are WSHSY and SAAADI. There are many counts of this clonotype.

Sequencing was done on a sample of blood. This receptor was identified in a woman under 30 with Graves' hyperthyroidism. The chain combines TRBV10-2 with TRBJ1-6, with a weak D call TRBD1 (5 bases). The CDR3 bases are TGCGCCAGCACCCCATCGGGGCGTAATTCACCCCTCCACTTT. It yields the protein CASTPSGRNSPLHF.